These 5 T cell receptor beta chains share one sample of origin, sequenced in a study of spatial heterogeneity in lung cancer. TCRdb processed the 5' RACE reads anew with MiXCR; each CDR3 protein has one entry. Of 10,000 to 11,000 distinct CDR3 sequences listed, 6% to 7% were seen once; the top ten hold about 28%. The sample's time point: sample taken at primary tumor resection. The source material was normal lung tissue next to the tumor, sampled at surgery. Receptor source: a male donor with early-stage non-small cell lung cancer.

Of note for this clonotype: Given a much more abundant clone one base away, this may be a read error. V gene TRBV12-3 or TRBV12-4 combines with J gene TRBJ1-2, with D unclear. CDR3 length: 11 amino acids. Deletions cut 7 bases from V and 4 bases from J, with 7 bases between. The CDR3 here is CASILSYGYTF. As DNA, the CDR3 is TGTGCCAGCATCTTATCCTATGGCTACACCTTC.

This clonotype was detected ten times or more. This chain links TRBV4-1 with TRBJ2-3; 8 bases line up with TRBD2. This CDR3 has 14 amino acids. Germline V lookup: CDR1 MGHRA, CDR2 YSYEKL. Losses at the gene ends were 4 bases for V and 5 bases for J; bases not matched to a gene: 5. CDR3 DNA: TGCGCCAGCAGCCCGGGAGGGGACGGAGATACGCAGTATTTT. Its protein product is CASSPGGDGDTQYF.

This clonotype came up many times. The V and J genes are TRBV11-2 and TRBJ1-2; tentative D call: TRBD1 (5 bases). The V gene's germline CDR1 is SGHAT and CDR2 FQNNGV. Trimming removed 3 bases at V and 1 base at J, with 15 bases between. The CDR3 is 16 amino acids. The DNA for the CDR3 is TGTGCCAGCAGCTTGGGGACTCTGAGGCGTAACTATGGCTACACCTTC. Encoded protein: CASSLGTLRRNYGYTF.

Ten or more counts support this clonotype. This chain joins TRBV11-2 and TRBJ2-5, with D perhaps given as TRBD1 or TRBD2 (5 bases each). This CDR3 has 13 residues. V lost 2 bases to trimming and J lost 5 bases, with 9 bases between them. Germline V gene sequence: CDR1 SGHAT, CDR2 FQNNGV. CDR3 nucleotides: TGTGCCAGCAGCTTAAGTGAGGGGGAGACCCAGTACTTC. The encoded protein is CASSLSEGETQYF.

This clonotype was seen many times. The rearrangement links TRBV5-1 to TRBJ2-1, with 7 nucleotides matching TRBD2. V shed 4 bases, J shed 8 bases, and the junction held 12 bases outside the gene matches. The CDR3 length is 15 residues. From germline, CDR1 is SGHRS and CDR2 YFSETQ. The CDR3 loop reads CASSRGGGGWDEQFF. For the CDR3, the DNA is TGCGCCAGCAGCCGCGGGGGAGGCGGTTGGGATGAGCAGTTCTTC.